This is a list of T cell receptor beta chains from one sample in a study of blood T cells in healthy people across ages. TCRdb ran MiXCR on the 5' RACE reads and lists one entry per CDR3 protein. Of 780,000 or so distinct CDR3 sequences listed, about 55% are singletons. The sequencing sample was made of blood. These receptors were collected from a man older than 75 in good health. Both conserved end residues are part of each CDR3. D genes are given only for firm matches. Size is stated for part of the rows, as once, few or many counts, or as a class when the clone is expanded.

J gene,clone size,V gene,D gene,CDR3 DNA,CDR3 protein
TRBJ1-6,once,TRBV20-1,.,TGCAGTGCTAACACAGGGTCCTATAATTCACCCCTCCACTTT,CSANTGSYNSPLHF
TRBJ1-5,.,TRBV3-1,TRBD1,TGTGCCAGCAGCCCCGGGACAGGATTTAGCAATCAGCCCCAGCATTTT,CASSPGTGFSNQPQHF
TRBJ2-1,.,TRBV2,TRBD1,TGTGCCAGCAGGACAGGGGAAAGGAACGAGCAGTTCTTC,CASRTGERNEQFF
TRBJ1-1,many,TRBV29-1,.,TGCAGCGTTGGATTGCGGGGCATGAACACTGAAGCTTTCTTT,CSVGLRGMNTEAFF
TRBJ1-2,few,TRBV25-1,TRBD1,TGTGCCAGCAGTGTACAGGGGAACTATGGCTACACCTTC,CASSVQGNYGYTF
TRBJ2-3,.,TRBV5-1,TRBD2,TGCGCCAGCAGCACGGGACTAGCGGCTAGCACAGATACGCAGTATTTT,CASSTGLAASTDTQYF
TRBJ2-1,.,TRBV7-9,TRBD2,TGTGCCAGCAGCTTAGCGCTTGGACTAGCGGTCAATGAGCAGTTCTTC,CASSLALGLAVNEQFF
TRBJ2-1,.,TRBV7-3,.,TGTGCCAGCAGCTTAGGCGACCCCTACAATGAGCAGTTCTTC,CASSLGDPYNEQFF
TRBJ2-7,.,TRBV28,.,TGTGCCAGCACCTCACAGGGCTTCAACGAGCAGTACTTC,CASTSQGFNEQYF
TRBJ2-2,.,TRBV20-1,TRBD2,TGCAGTGCTAGAGCGGCGCGGGAGAACCCCGGGGAGCTGTTTTTT,CSARAARENPGELFF
TRBJ1-4,few,TRBV2,TRBD1,TGTGCCAGCAGCTCGACAGGGGGCGCGGGAGAAAAACTGTTTTTT,CASSSTGGAGEKLFF
TRBJ2-7,.,TRBV12-3/TRBV12-4,.,TGTGCCAGCAGCGTGAGGGGATCCTACGAGCAGTACTTC,CASSVRGSYEQYF
TRBJ1-1,once,TRBV27,TRBD1,TGTGCCAGCAGTTTCTTTACAGGGGGGAACACTGAAGCTTTCTTT,CASSFFTGGNTEAFF
TRBJ2-5,.,TRBV4-1,.,TGCGCCAGCAGCCTCTACCGGATTAAAGAGACCCAGTACTTC,CASSLYRIKETQYF
TRBJ1-2,.,TRBV27,TRBD1,TGTGCCAGCAGCCTTAAGACAGGGCCTAACTATGGCTACACCTTC,CASSLKTGPNYGYTF
TRBJ2-3,few,TRBV7-2,TRBD1,TGTGCCAGCAGCTTAGTAGTATTCGACAGGGGGAATACGCAGTATTTT,CASSLVVFDRGNTQYF
TRBJ2-7,.,TRBV29-1,.,TGCAGCGTTAAAATGTCGGGACATAGCAAGAACGAGCAGTACTTC,CSVKMSGHSKNEQYF
TRBJ2-3,.,TRBV7-2,.,TGTGCCGGCAGCTTAGATGGTAGCGGATTCACAGATACGCAGTATTTT,CAGSLDGSGFTDTQYF
TRBJ2-7,.,TRBV27,TRBD2,TGTGCCAGCAGTTTAAGCCGGGAGGGCTACGAGCAGTACTTC,CASSLSREGYEQYF
TRBJ2-7,.,TRBV14,.,TGTGCCAGCAAACTCGGGGCGGGCGAGCAGTACTTC,CASKLGAGEQYF
TRBJ2-7,.,TRBV20-1,TRBD2,TGCAGTGCAACGAAGGGACTAGCGGGAACCGAGCAGTACTTC,CSATKGLAGTEQYF
TRBJ2-7,.,TRBV5-1,TRBD2,TGCGCCAGCAGCGTGGGACTAGCGGCCTCCTACGAGCAGTACTTC,CASSVGLAASYEQYF
TRBJ2-5,few,TRBV20-1,.,TGCAGTGCCTCTCTTGGGGAAGAGACCCAGTACTTC,CSASLGEETQYF
TRBJ1-2,few,TRBV2,.,TGTGCCAGCAGCATAGAGCCCAACTATGGCTACACCTTC,CASSIEPNYGYTF
TRBJ2-7,.,TRBV7-2,TRBD1,TGTGCCAGCAGCTCGGGACAGCTGAGCTCCTACGAGCAGTACTTC,CASSSGQLSSYEQYF
TRBJ2-5,.,TRBV5-8,TRBD1,TGTGCCAGCAGCTGGGACAGGGCGCAAGAGACCCAGTACTTC,CASSWDRAQETQYF
TRBJ1-6,few,TRBV12-3/TRBV12-4,TRBD1,TGTGCCAGCAGGGGGACAGGGGTTAATTCACCCCTCCACTTT,CASRGTGVNSPLHF
TRBJ2-1,.,TRBV24-1,TRBD1,TGTGCCACAAGTACAGGGGGTGAAAAAGATGAGCAGTTCTTC,CATSTGGEKDEQFF
TRBJ2-7,few,TRBV12-3/TRBV12-4,TRBD1,TGTGCCAGCAGTTTAGCGCAGGACAGGGGCTACGAGCAGTACTTC,CASSLAQDRGYEQYF